This entry lists 20 T cell receptor beta chains sequenced from one sample in a study of molecular identifiers for immune sequencing clone quantification. TCRdb recomputed calls from the PCR reads with MiXCR, one row per CDR3 protein. The sample holds about 23,000 distinct CDR3 sequences, about a sixth seen once. The sample was naive CD8+ T cells from blood, with Jurkat cell RNA spiked in. Sample subset: FACS-sorted CD8+CD4-CCR7+CD45RA+ naive T cells. The receptors come from a human donor in good health. Some libraries in this study had Jurkat cell RNA spiked in.

Regarding this clonotype: Since a much larger clone is just one base distant, this may be a read error. The CDR3 loop is CASSSTDEAFF. The CDR3 coding sequence is TGTGCCAGCAGCTCGACAGATGAAGCTTTCTTT. This chain joins TRBV7-9 and TRBJ1-1, with D possibly being TRBD1 (5 bases). This CDR3 region has 11 residues. Germline CDR1 is SEHNR and CDR2 is FQNEAQ (reference sequence). Trimming took 4 bases from V and 7 from J, leaving 7 bases between them. Based on the CDR3 plus reference TRBV7-9 and TRBJ1-1, the full variable domain is DTGVSQNPRHKITKRGQNVTFRCDPISEHNRLYWYRQTLGQGPEFLTYFQNEAQLEKSRLLSDRFSAERPKGSFSTLEIQRTEQGDSAMYLCASSSTDEAFFGQGTRLTVV.

This clonotype was observed a single time. The final CDR3 position lacks the conserved phenylalanine or tryptophan, pointing to a likely read error. V and J are TRBV27 and TRBJ1-5; D may be TRBD1 (5 bases). This CDR3 has 15 amino acids. Per the germline V gene, CDR1 is MNHEY and CDR2 is SMNVEV (reference sequence). V dropped 5 bases and J dropped 2 bases, with 13 bases sitting between them. In DNA form, the CDR3 reads TGTGCCAGCAGTCAGCAGGGATTTGGCAATCAGCCCCAGCATTCT. Amino acid sequence: CASSQQGFGNQPQHS.

This clonotype was counted ten times or more. The chain recombines TRBV20-1 with TRBJ1-5; D may be TRBD1 (6 bases). Per the germline V gene, CDR1 is DFQATT and CDR2 is SNEGSKA (reference sequence). V was clipped by 0 bases and J by 5 bases, with 14 bases between them. This CDR3 is 15 amino acids long. The CDR3 nucleotides read TGCAGTGCTAGAGATTCGGGAAGGGGGGATCAGCCCCAGCATTTT. Protein sequence: CSARDSGRGDQPQHF.

Many counts were recorded for this clonotype. CDR3 DNA sequence: TGTGCCAGCACTCGCCCCGGGGACACAGATTACACAGATACGCAGTATTTT. This codes for CASTRPGDTDYTDTQYF. The V and J genes are TRBV6-6 and TRBJ2-3, with D tentatively TRBD1 (6 bases). The V gene lost 7 bases and the J gene lost 2 bases, with 22 bases spanning the gap. From germline, CDR1 is MNHNY and CDR2 SVGAGI (reference sequence). The CDR3 runs to 17 residues.

In its sample, this clonotype is medium-sized. The gene calls are TRBV20-1 and TRBJ2-3, with unresolved D. This CDR3 has 13 residues. V lost 2 bases and J 2 bases, leaving 8 bases between the germline ends. Germline values: CDR1 DFQATT, CDR2 SNEGSKA (reference sequence). Written as DNA, the CDR3 is TGCAGTGCTAGAAGAAAGGCCACAGATACGCAGTATTTT. Residues: CSARRKATDTQYF.

This clonotype was counted at least ten times. The J gene is TRBJ1-3, the V gene TRBV11-3, with D possibly TRBD1 on 5 matching bases. The CDR3 covers 17 residues. The V gene's germline CDR1 is SGHNT and CDR2 YENEEA. Deletions cut 1 base from V and 0 bases from J, with 13 bases between. The CDR3 nucleotides read TGTGCCAGCAGCTTAGTTGCGACAGCAGACTCTGGAAACACCATATATTTT. The encoded protein is CASSLVATADSGNTIYF.

The V call is TRBV20-1, the J call TRBJ2-3; D is ambiguous. This CDR3 has 15 residues. Germline CDR1 reads DFQATT; CDR2 reads SNEGSKA (reference sequence). Trimming took off 0 bases at V and 0 bases at J, with 10 bases between the two ends. The CDR3 spells CSAREAAKSTDTQYF. The CDR3 coding sequence is TGCAGTGCTAGAGAGGCGGCAAAGAGCACAGATACGCAGTATTTT.

This clonotype was seen at least ten times. The chain joins TRBV30 to TRBJ2-3; either TRBD1 or TRBD2 may supply D (5 bases each). Germline CDR1 GTSNPN, CDR2 SVGIG (reference sequence). The CDR3 covers 15 residues. V shed 3 bases and J shed 0 bases, with 13 bases lying between them. The CDR3 sequence is CAWSGVGLSTDTQYF. CDR3 nucleotide sequence: TGTGCCTGGAGCGGGGTGGGGCTCAGCACAGATACGCAGTATTTT.

This clonotype was picked up a small number of times. A much larger clone lies one base from this, so it may be a read error. The rearrangement uses TRBV4-2 and TRBJ2-4, with D possibly called TRBD1 or TRBD2 (5 bases each). Between the trimmed V and J ends, which lost 0 bases and 11 bases, there was a span of 14 bases. CDR1 and CDR2 from the germline V gene are LGHNA and YNFKEQ. The CDR3 loop spans 14 amino acids. The chain's CDR3 is CASSQDEGPRVQYF. The CDR3 region has the DNA TGTGCCAGCAGCCAAGATGAGGGCCCCAGGGTTCAGTACTTC.

Many counts were recorded for this clonotype. V usage is TRBV6-5 and J usage is TRBJ1-5, with D maybe TRBD1 (6 bases). V was cut by 5 bases and J by 3 bases, with 11 bases left in between. CDR1 MNHEY and CDR2 SVGAGI come from the germline V gene. The length of the CDR3 is 14 residues. The DNA of the CDR3 is TGTGCCAGCAGTACAGGGAGGGCCAATCAGCCCCAGCATTTT. It yields the protein CASSTGRANQPQHF.

This rearrangement joins TRBV12-3 or TRBV12-4 to TRBJ2-2; the D gene is possibly TRBD2 (6 bases). The CDR3 totals 14 residues. Trimming took 0 bases from V and 4 from J, leaving 6 bases between them. CDR3 residues: CASSLAGGTGELFF. The CDR3 bases are TGTGCCAGCAGTTTAGCGGGAGGCACCGGGGAGCTGTTTTTT.

The chain has TRBV30 and TRBJ2-7, with a tentative D call TRBD1 (6 bases). The V and J ends lost 0 bases and 6 bases respectively, with 6 bases between them. Per germline, CDR1 GTSNPN and CDR2 SVGIG (reference sequence). The CDR3 has 11 amino acids. DNA of the CDR3: TGTGCCTGGAGTGTACAGGGCGAGCAGTACTTC. Translating gives CAWSVQGEQYF.

This clonotype was observed many times. The V gene is TRBV20-1, the J gene TRBJ2-1; 13 bases match TRBD2. Trimming removed 6 bases from V and 0 bases from J; junction bases left unmatched: 5. Germline assignment: CDR1 DFQATT and CDR2 SNEGSKA (reference sequence). CDR3 length: 16 residues. The CDR3 DNA follows: TGCAGTGCCACGGGACTAGCGGGGCTCTCCTACAATGAGCAGTTCTTC. This encodes CSATGLAGLSYNEQFF.

The rearrangement joins TRBV11-3 to TRBJ2-3; D uncertain. The CDR3 is 15 residues long. Deletions cut 1 base from V and 6 bases from J, with 14 bases between. Germline loops: CDR1 SGHNT, CDR2 YENEEA. CDR3 region: CASSLAARRADTQYF. The CDR3 nucleotides are TGTGCCAGCAGCTTAGCGGCGAGAAGGGCCGATACGCAGTATTTT. Looking up the rest from reference TRBV11-3 and TRBJ2-3 gives the full variable domain: EAGVVQSPRYKIIEKKQPVAFWCNPISGHNTLYWYLQNLGQGPELLIRYENEEAVDDSQLPKDRFSAERLKGVDSTLKIQPAELGDSAVYLCASSLAARRADTQYFGPGTRLTVL.

This clonotype showed up just once. Possible read error: a much larger clone is one base away. This chain links TRBV10-3 with TRBJ2-7, with D possibly matching TRBD1 (5 bases). Germline V lookup: CDR1 ENHRY, CDR2 SYGVKD. The CDR3 runs to 13 residues. CDR3 sequence (DNA): TGTGCCATCACCGACAGTCCTTCCTACGAGCAGCACTTC. Its translation is CAITDSPSYEQHF.

Details on this clonotype: This may arise from a read error, as a much more abundant clone is one base away. The rearrangement joins TRBV13 to TRBJ2-3, with D possibly being TRBD1 or TRBD2 (5 bases each). Germline CDR1 and CDR2: PRHDT and FYEKMQ (reference sequence). The CDR3 contains 15 residues. CDR3 residues: CASSRRDQGRDTQCF. CDR3 DNA sequence: TGTGCCAGCAGCAGACGGGACCAGGGCCGGGATACGCAGTGTTTT. Filled out from reference TRBV13 and TRBJ2-3, the complete variable domain reads AAGVIQSPRHLIKEKRETATLKCYPIPRHDTVYWYQQGPGQDPQFLISFYEKMQSDKGSIPDRFSAQQFSDYHSELNMSSLELGDSALYFCASSRRDQGRDTQCFGPGTRLTVL.

This clonotype was detected many times. The chain carries TRBV29-1 and TRBJ1-1; 7 bases are a match to TRBD1. In germline, CDR1 is SQVTM, CDR2 ANQGSEA. The CDR3 is 19 residues long. J lost 1 base, V lost 2 bases, and 19 bases had no gene match. The CDR3 DNA is TGCAGCGTTGAAAAACTAAAACGACAGGGCATCCGCACGAACACTGAAGCTTTCTTT. This sequence encodes CSVEKLKRQGIRTNTEAFF. Full variable domain (missing parts from reference TRBV29-1 and TRBJ1-1): SAVISQKPSRDICQRGTSLTIQCQVDSQVTMMFWYRQQPGQSLTLIATANQGSEATYESGFVIDKFPISRPNLTFSTLTVSNMSPEDSSIYLCSVEKLKRQGIRTNTEAFFGQGTRLTVV.

The table lists this clonotype with many counts. The chain uses TRBV27 and TRBJ1-2, with 8 nucleotides matching TRBD1. V lost 2 bases and J lost 2; bases outside the gene matches: 4. CDR3 length: 15 residues. Germline loops: CDR1 MNHEY, CDR2 SMNVEV (reference sequence). CDR3 DNA sequence: TGTGCCAGCAGTTTACGGGCAGGGGGCAACTATGGCTACACCTTC. Its translation: CASSLRAGGNYGYTF.

This clonotype has a count of ten or more. The genes are TRBV7-9 and TRBJ1-1; no firm D call. The germline V and J ends were trimmed by 3 bases and 1 base, with 6 bases remaining between them. CDR1 and CDR2 from the germline V gene are SEHNR and FQNEAQ (reference sequence). This CDR3 has 13 residues. The CDR3 bases are TGTGCCAGCAGCTTTAACGGGAACACTGAAGCTTTCTTT. Encoded protein: CASSFNGNTEAFF.

This clonotype has a count of ten or more. This chain joins TRBV27 and TRBJ1-1; the D gene is possibly TRBD1 (6 bases). The V and J ends lost 5 bases and 8 bases respectively, with 15 bases between them. CDR1 is MNHEY, CDR2 SMNVEV, per germline (reference sequence). This CDR3 contains 13 residues. The CDR3 region is CASSPTGRREAFF. The CDR3 nucleotides are TGTGCCAGCAGTCCCACAGGGAGAAGGGAAGCTTTCTTT.